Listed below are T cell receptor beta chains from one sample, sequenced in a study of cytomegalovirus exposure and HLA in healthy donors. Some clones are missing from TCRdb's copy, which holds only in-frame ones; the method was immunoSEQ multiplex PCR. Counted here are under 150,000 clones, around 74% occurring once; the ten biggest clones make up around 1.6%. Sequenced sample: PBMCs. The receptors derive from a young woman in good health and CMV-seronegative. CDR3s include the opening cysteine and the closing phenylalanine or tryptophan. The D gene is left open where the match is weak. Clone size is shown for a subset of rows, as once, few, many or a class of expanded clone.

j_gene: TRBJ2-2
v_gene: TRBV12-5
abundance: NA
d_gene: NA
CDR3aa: CASGEVGTGELFF
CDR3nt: TGTGCTAGTGGTGAGGTGGGCACCGGGGAGCTGTTTTTT

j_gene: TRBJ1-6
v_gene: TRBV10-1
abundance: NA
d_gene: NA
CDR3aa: CASSADTHSPLHF
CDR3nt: TGCGCCAGCAGTGCGGACACCCACTCACCCCTCCACTTT

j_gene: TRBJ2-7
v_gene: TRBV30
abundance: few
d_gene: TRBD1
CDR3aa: CAWRTGGYEQYF
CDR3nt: TGTGCCTGGCGGACAGGGGGCTACGAGCAGTACTTC

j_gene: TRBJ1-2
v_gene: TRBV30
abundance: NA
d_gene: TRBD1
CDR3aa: CAWSRPDRDGGYTF
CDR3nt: TGTGCCTGGAGCAGACCCGACAGGGACGGTGGCTACACCTTC

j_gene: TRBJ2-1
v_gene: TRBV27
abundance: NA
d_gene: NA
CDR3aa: CASSTTTLLTPEQFF
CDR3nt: TGTGCCAGCAGTACAACCACCCTCCTGACACCTGAACAGTTCTTC

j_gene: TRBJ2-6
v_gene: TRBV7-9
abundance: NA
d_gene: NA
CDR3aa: CACGEGRGRPDSGANVLTF
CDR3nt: TGTGCCTGTGGCGAGGGGCGGGGCAGACCCGACTCTGGGGCCAACGTCCTGACTTTC

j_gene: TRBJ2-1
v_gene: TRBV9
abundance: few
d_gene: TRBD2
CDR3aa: CASSVALRTSGLYNEQFF
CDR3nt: TGTGCCAGCAGCGTAGCCTTGAGGACTAGCGGGCTCTACAATGAGCAGTTCTTC

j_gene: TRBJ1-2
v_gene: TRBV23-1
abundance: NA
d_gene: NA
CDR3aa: CASSQSGQVGGMSGYTF
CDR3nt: TGCGCCAGCAGTCAATCGGGGCAGGTCGGGGGGATGAGTGGCTACACCTTC

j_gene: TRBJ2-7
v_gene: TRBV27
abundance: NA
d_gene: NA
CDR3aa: CASSSRTKYEQYF
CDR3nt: TGTGCCAGCAGTTCCCGGACAAAGTACGAGCAGTACTTC

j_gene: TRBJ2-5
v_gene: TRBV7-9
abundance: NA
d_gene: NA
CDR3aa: CASSLQRLETQYF
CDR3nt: TGTGCCAGCAGCTTACAGCGTTTAGAGACCCAGTACTTC

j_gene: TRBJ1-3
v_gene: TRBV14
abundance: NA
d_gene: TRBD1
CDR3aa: CASSWDSSSGNTIYF
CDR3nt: TGTGCCAGCAGCTGGGACAGTTCCTCTGGAAACACCATATATTTT

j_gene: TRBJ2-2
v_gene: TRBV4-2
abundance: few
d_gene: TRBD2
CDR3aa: CASSPGLAGGPNTGELFF
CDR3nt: TGTGCCAGCAGCCCCGGACTAGCGGGGGGGCCTAACACCGGGGAGCTGTTTTTT

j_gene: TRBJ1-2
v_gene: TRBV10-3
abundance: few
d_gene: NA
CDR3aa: CAISEGAGNGYTF
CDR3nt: TGTGCCATCAGTGAGGGGGCAGGGAATGGCTACACCTTC

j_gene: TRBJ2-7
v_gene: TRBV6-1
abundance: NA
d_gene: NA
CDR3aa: CASSEAYRAGYEQYF
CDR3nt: TGTGCCAGCAGTGAAGCTTACAGGGCCGGGTACGAGCAGTACTTC